This T cell receptor beta chain stems from a study of PD-L1 blockade in urothelial cancer. In the study overall: Patients' atezolizumab regimen, 1,200 mg intravenously every 3 weeks, began in the mid-2010s. Blood yielded a median of 141,255 T cells per sample.

The assay was immunoSEQ multiplex PCR, and TCRdb's table has in-frame clones only and misses some. The profile shows around 38,000 clones, approximately 86% of them singletons. This CDR3 region has 15 residues. Trimming shortened V by 4 bases and J by 1 base, and 14 bases separated the two germline ends. Germline CDR1 LNHDA, CDR2 SQIVND (reference sequence). Time point denoted: peripheral blood 6 weeks after treatment start. This sequence originates from a man aged 55 to 70 with urothelial cancer. The J gene is TRBJ2-7, the V gene TRBV19, with D possibly matching TRBD1 (5 bases). Sample: PBMCs, taken around atezolizumab (anti-PD-L1) treatment. The CDR3 loop is CASSRAGSQSYEQYF. CDR3 in DNA: TGTGCCAGTAGTAGGGCAGGGTCTCAGTCCTACGAGCAGTACTTC.